The 12 T cell receptor beta chains below all came from one sample that was sequenced in a study of blood T cell repertoires in COVID-19. The method was immunoSEQ multiplex PCR; TCRdb's version includes in-frame clones alone and lacks a portion of them. Among 400,000 to 550,000 clones, roughly 91% were seen once, and the ten largest hold over 4%. Material for sequencing was peripheral blood. All receptors come from a woman aged 25 to 45 with acute or convalescent COVID-19.

CDR3: CAWRTTGQLNTEAFF. The DNA for the CDR3 is TGTGCCTGGAGGACCACGGGACAGCTGAACACTGAAGCTTTCTTT. The chain carries TRBV30 and TRBJ1-1, with 7 bases identical to TRBD1. Germline V gene data show CDR1 as GTSNPN and CDR2 as SVGIG (reference sequence). V shed 3 bases, J shed 0 bases, and the junction held 7 bases outside the gene matches. This CDR3 has 15 amino acids. Looking up the rest from reference TRBV30 and TRBJ1-1 gives the full variable domain: SQTIHQWPATLVQPVGSPLSLECTVEGTSNPNLYWYRQAAGRGLQLLFYSVGIGQISSEVPQNLSASRPQDRQFILSSKKLLLSDSGFYLCAWRTTGQLNTEAFFGQGTRLTVV.

The V and J genes are TRBV6-6 and TRBJ1-3; perhaps TRBD1 as D (5 bases). The length of the CDR3 is 13 residues. The V end was cut by 2 bases, the J end by 4 bases, with 6 bases between. Germline V gives CDR1 MNHNY, CDR2 SVGAGI (reference sequence). In DNA form, the CDR3 reads TGTGCCAGCAGTTACAACAGGGGAAACACCATATATTTT. The encoded protein is CASSYNRGNTIYF.

This sequence joins TRBV11-2 and TRBJ2-7; maybe TRBD2 (5 bases). The V gene's germline CDR1 is SGHAT and CDR2 FQNNGV. The CDR3 length is 14 residues. V was shortened by 1 base and J by 2 bases, with 9 bases between the two germline ends. CDR3: CASSLGVGTYEQYF. In DNA, the CDR3 is TGTGCCAGCAGCTTAGGCGTCGGGACCTACGAGCAGTACTTC.

The V gene is TRBV9, the J gene TRBJ1-2; 10 positions match TRBD1. Germline V gene sequence: CDR1 SGDLS, CDR2 YYNGEE. V was pared by 3 bases and J by 7 bases, with 9 bases of the junction left unmatched. The CDR3 spans 15 residues. CDR3: CASSAVLGQGGGYTF. CDR3 nucleotide sequence: TGTGCCAGCAGCGCGGTTCTAGGACAGGGGGGTGGCTACACCTTC.

A remark on this clone: The same CDR3 is also encoded by other DNA sequences in this sample. J is TRBJ1-4 and V is TRBV11-2; maybe TRBD1 (5 bases). The germline gives CDR1 SGHAT, CDR2 FQNNGV. Trimming shortened V by 3 bases and J by 0 bases, and 5 bases separated the two germline ends. The CDR3 contains 14 residues. The CDR3 spells CASSFRATNEKLFF. DNA for the CDR3: TGTGCCAGCAGCTTCAGGGCAACTAATGAAAAACTGTTTTTT. The full variable domain, in which reference TRBV11-2 and TRBJ1-4 provide the parts outside the CDR3, is EAGVAQSPRYKIIEKRQSVAFWCNPISGHATLYWYQQILGQGPKLLIQFQNNGVVDDSQLPKDRFSAERLKGVDSTLKIQPAKLEDSAVYLCASSFRATNEKLFFGSGTQLSVL.

This clone was seen a few times. CDR3 in DNA: TGTGCCAGCAGCCTAGGGACAGGGTTCAATCAGCCCCAGCATTTT. Translating gives CASSLGTGFNQPQHF. J is TRBJ1-5 and V is TRBV9; 9 bases map to TRBD1. The CDR3 has 15 amino acids. From germline, CDR1 is SGDLS and CDR2 YYNGEE. Trimming took 4 bases from V and 3 from J; bases not matched to a gene: 5.

The chain has TRBV3-1 (or the pseudogene TRBV3-2) and TRBJ2-7; D is undetermined. V lost 3 bases to trimming and J lost 7 bases, with 7 bases between them. Per the germline V gene, CDR1 is LGHDT and CDR2 is YNNKEL (reference sequence). CDR3 length: 11 residues. This CDR3 is CASSHTREQYF. DNA of the CDR3: TGTGCCAGCAGCCATACGCGGGAGCAGTACTTC.

The chain uses TRBV6-4 and TRBJ2-7; TRBD1 agrees at 9 bases. The CDR3 is 13 amino acids. The J segment lost 5 bases and the V segment lost 5 bases, leaving 4 bases of the junction unmatched. The germline V gene has CDR1 MRHNA and CDR2 SNTAGT. In DNA, the CDR3 is TGTGCCAGCAGTTTGACAGGGGGAAACGAGCAGTACTTC. Residues: CASSLTGGNEQYF.

The chain links TRBV30 to TRBJ1-5; D is uncertain. The V gene lost 5 bases and the J gene lost 2 bases, with 10 bases spanning the gap. Germline CDR1 GTSNPN, CDR2 SVGIG (reference sequence). This CDR3 comprises 13 residues. CDR3 amino acids: CAWGGHGNQPQHF. DNA for the CDR3: TGTGCCTGGGGAGGTCATGGCAATCAGCCCCAGCATTTT.

The V call is TRBV13, the J call TRBJ2-1; 9 positions agree with TRBD1. The CDR3 is made up of 15 amino acids. The V gene's germline CDR1 is PRHDT and CDR2 FYEKMQ (reference sequence). The V and J ends lost 4 bases and 1 base, in that order; junction bases with no gene match: 2. The DNA of the CDR3 is TGTGCCAGCAGCTCGACAGGGGGGTCCTACAATGAGCAGTTCTTC. This encodes CASSSTGGSYNEQFF.

The genes are TRBV9 and TRBJ2-3; 10 positions agree with TRBD2. V lost 0 bases to trimming and J lost 3 bases; unmatched junction nucleotides: 4. Germline loops: CDR1 SGDLS, CDR2 YYNGEE. The CDR3 runs 16 residues. CDR3 loop: CASSVVGSGRTDTQYF. The CDR3 nucleotides are TGTGCCAGCAGCGTAGTGGGTAGCGGGAGGACAGATACGCAGTATTTT. Filled out from reference TRBV9 and TRBJ2-3, the complete variable domain reads DSGVTQTPKHLITATGQRVTLRCSPRSGDLSVYWYQQSLDQGLQFLIQYYNGEERAKGNILERFSAQQFPDLHSELNLSSLELGDSALYFCASSVVGSGRTDTQYFGPGTRLTVL.

The rearrangement uses TRBV10-3 and TRBJ2-3; D not resolved. The V gene's germline CDR1 is ENHRY and CDR2 SYGVKD. Deletions cut 4 bases from V and 1 base from J, with 9 bases between. This CDR3 spans 14 amino acids. The DNA of the CDR3 is TGTGCCATCAGTGGACCCCGGGGCACAGATACGCAGTATTTT. The encoded protein is CAISGPRGTDTQYF.